Here is one T cell receptor (beta chain) with its context. This clonotype was recorded at least ten times. Its antigen is unknown. The sample holds no much larger clone one base away, and base qualities are not on file. The sample's treatment or condition label, decoded: in vitro stimulation with specific CMV peptide epitopes to enrich CMV-specific T cells. The data belong to a study of T cell repertoires in cytomegalovirus infection (dated by TCRdb to the late 2010s). Regarding the complete study: Recently identified HLA-C-restricted CMV epitopes, whose presentation resists viral immunomodulation, were targeted by peptide stimulations together with well-studied HLA-B-restricted epitopes. Donor HLA type was relevant to the analysis, because carriage of CMV infection together with the matching HLA type was indicated by public TCR beta signatures. Overall results and qualifications from the work: In the ex vivo response, HLA-C-restricted CMV-specific TCR beta clonotypes were dominant, and in two of eight donors the single most frequent clonotype came from this HLA-C-restricted group. In both this cohort and an independent roughly 330-donor cohort, the cumulative frequency of public TCR beta family members distinguished carriers of CMV infection plus the relevant HLA type.

The instrument was an Illumina HiSeq 1500. TCRdb reanalyzed the raw reads on its own, using fastp at Q25 for trimming and MiXCR for clone calling, and kept in-frame beta chains. CDR3 protein duplicates are merged, each entry listing the most common genes and DNA. Within this sample are 900,000 to 950,000 distinct CDR3 sequences, with roughly 30% of them counted one time only. Of the sample, around 15% is held by the ten largest clones. The germline V gene provides CDR1 SGHVS and CDR2 FQNEAQ. Deletion took 0 bases off V and 2 bases off J, with a span of 8 bases between the germline ends. The CDR3 holds 15 amino acids from the cysteine to the phenylalanine. Just the 45-base CDR3 DNA is kept, in frame starting at base 1.

The sample was cultured CD8+ T cells from PBMCs, taken from culture after CMV antigen stimulation. The receptor was isolated from a human donor in good health (CMV status not recorded). Some clones in this sample may be carry-over from other donors' samples. The rearrangement combines TRBV7-8 with TRBJ1-5; the D region possibly corresponds to TRBD1 (5 bases align). The CDR3 protein sequence reads: CASSLAAGRNQPQHF. Here is the DNA: TGTGCCAGCAGCTTAGCTGCAGGGCGCAATCAGCCCCAGCATTTT.